This T cell receptor (beta chain) was recovered during a study of T cell responses to AZD1222 COVID-19 vaccine. The CDR3 has 15 amino acids. Germline V gene sequence: CDR1 SGHDT, CDR2 YYEEEE. The J segment lost 3 bases and the V segment lost 2 bases, leaving 7 bases of the junction unmatched. Concerning this clone: The antigen remains undetermined.

Generated by immunoSEQ multiplex PCR, the TCRdb table keeps only in-frame clones and is missing some. The sample lists around 190,000 clones, 80% to 95% occurring once. Study outcomes and limitations: Spike-specific TCR breadth and depth were elevated following two AZD1222 doses. CD4 TCRs linked to vaccination spanned spike, dominating at 160-218 and 743-854. Repertoires were obtained solely post-peak T cell response.

The clonotype was recovered from an adult who received the AZD1222 COVID-19 vaccine. This specimen consisted of peripheral blood, obtained 28 days after the second AZD1222 dose. The V gene is TRBV5-6, the J gene TRBJ2-7; 8 positions match TRBD1. The CDR3 protein is CASSLRDRPLYEQYF. The CDR3 coding sequence is TGTGCCAGCAGCTTACGGGACAGGCCCCTCTACGAGCAGTACTTC.